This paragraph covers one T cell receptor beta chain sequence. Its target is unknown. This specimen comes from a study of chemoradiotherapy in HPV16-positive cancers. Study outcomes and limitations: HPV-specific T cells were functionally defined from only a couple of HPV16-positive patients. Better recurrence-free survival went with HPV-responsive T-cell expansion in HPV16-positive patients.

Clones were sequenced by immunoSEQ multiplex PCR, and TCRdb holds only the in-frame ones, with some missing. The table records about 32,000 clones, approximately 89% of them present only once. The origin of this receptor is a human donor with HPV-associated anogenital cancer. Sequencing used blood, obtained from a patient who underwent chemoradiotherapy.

CDR3 protein: CASSQDKGADSYNEQFF. The CDR3 DNA follows: TGTGCCAGCAGCCAAGATAAAGGGGCCGACTCATACAATGAGCAGTTCTTC. The chain joins TRBV7-2 to TRBJ2-1; D might be TRBD1 (5 bases). Germline-derived CDR1 and CDR2 are SGHTA and FQGNSA. Trimming cost V 5 bases and J 4 bases, with 21 bases left between them. The CDR3 length is 17 residues.